This T cell receptor (beta chain) was observed in a study of blood T cells in healthy people across ages. Drawing of peripheral blood yielded 7.5 to 10 milliliters from each donor. Germline V CDR1 and CDR2: SEHNR, FQNEAQ (reference sequence). The CDR3 extends over 14 amino acids. V gave up 5 bases and J gave up 2 bases, with 9 bases separating them. A sample-barcoded 5' primer and a J-beta primer mix were used in a second PCR of roughly 7 to 11 cycles. Using its own MiXCR run on the 5' RACE reads, TCRdb lists one record per CDR3 protein. The sample has 1,300,000 or so distinct CDR3 sequences, approximately 60% seen once.

The rearrangement joins TRBV7-9 to TRBJ1-4, with D possibly being TRBD1 (6 bases). The sequence came from a man younger than 35 in good health. The sequencing input was blood. The CDR3: CASSNRETNEKLFF. CDR3 coding DNA: TGTGCCAGCAGCAACAGGGAGACTAATGAAAAACTGTTTTTT.